This TCR beta chain came from a study of regulatory T cells in long-lasting Graves disease. CDR3 length: 15 amino acids. V shed 1 base and J shed 3 bases, with 12 bases lying between them. The germline V gene encodes CDR1 LGHDT and CDR2 YNNKEL (reference sequence). TCR beta libraries were built with iRepertoire HTBI primers and Arm-PCR of CDR3 regions. TCRdb re-called the multiplex PCR reads with MiXCR, one entry per CDR3 protein. This sample has 500,000 to 800,000 distinct CDR3 sequences; approximately 31% occur once, and the top ten carry around 42%. The sample's time point: persistent/refractory GD, antithyroid drugs over 5 years with positive TRAb. There was RNA extracted from PBMCs, and the TCR library was made from it. An endocrinology department in Xi'an, China, recruited the patients. At least ten counts were recorded for this clonotype.

This chain links TRBV3-1 with TRBJ2-5; D might be TRBD2 (5 bases). The origin of this receptor is a female donor with Graves disease. Material: peripheral blood mononuclear cells (PBMCs), obtained when the disease was refractory, from a patient treated with antithyroid drugs. This CDR3 reads CASSQVSGREETQYF. CDR3 DNA: TGTGCCAGCAGCCAAGTGAGCGGTCGGGAAGAGACCCAGTACTTC.